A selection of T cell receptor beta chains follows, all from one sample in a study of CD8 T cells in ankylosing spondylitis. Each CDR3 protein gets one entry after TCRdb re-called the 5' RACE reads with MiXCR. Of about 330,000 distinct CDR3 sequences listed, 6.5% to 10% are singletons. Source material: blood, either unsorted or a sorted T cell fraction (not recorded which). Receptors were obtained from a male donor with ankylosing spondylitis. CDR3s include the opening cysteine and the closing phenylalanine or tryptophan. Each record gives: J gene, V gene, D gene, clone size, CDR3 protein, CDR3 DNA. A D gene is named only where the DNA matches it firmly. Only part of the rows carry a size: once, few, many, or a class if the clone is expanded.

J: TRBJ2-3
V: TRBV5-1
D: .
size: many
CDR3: CASSPTSGSTDTQYF
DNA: TGCGCCAGCAGCCCGACCAGCGGGAGCACAGATACGCAGTATTTT

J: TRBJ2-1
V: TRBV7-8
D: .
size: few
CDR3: CASRKQGGDFDEQFF
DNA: TGTGCCAGCAGAAAACAGGGAGGGGATTTCGATGAGCAGTTCTTC

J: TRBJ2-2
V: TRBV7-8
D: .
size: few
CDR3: CASRTDGGELFF
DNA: TGTGCCAGCAGAACTGATGGCGGGGAGCTGTTTTTT

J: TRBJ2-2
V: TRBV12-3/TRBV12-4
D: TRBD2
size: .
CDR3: CASSTSGRAGELFF
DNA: TGTGCCAGCAGTACTAGCGGGAGGGCCGGGGAGCTGTTTTTT

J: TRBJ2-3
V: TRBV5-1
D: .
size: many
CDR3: CASSLEWVGTDTQYF
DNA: TGCGCCAGCAGCTTGGAATGGGTCGGCACAGATACGCAGTATTTT

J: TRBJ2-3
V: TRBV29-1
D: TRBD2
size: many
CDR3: CSVRSGRAETQYF
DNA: TGCAGCGTTCGTAGCGGGAGGGCAGAGACGCAGTATTTT

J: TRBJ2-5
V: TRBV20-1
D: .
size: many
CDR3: CSARVPPGETQYF
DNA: TGCAGTGCTAGAGTCCCCCCGGGAGAGACCCAGTACTTC

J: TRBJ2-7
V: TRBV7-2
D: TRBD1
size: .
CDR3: CASSLPGQGISYEQYF
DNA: TGTGCCAGCAGCTTGCCTGGACAGGGAATTTCCTACGAGCAGTACTTC

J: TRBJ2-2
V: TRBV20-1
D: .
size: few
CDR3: CSARDERRSPGELFF
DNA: TGCAGTGCTAGAGATGAGCGGCGGAGTCCCGGGGAGCTGTTTTTT

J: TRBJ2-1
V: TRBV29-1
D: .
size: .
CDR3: CSVEVSGSYNEQFF
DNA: TGCAGCGTTGAAGTTAGCGGTTCCTACAATGAGCAGTTCTTC

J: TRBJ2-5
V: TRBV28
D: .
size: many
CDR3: CASSLGKETQYF
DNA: TGTGCCAGCAGTTTGGGTAAAGAGACCCAGTACTTC

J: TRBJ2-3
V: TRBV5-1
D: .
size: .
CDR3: CASSAIDRSDTQYF
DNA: TGCGCCAGCAGCGCAATAGACAGGTCCGATACGCAGTATTTT

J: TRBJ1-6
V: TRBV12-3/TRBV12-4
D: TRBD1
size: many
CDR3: CASSYTGDPPLHF
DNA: TGTGCCAGCAGTTACACAGGGGACCCACCCCTCCACTTT

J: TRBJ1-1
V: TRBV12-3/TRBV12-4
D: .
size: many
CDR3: CASSLASGVTEAFF
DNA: TGTGCCAGCAGTTTAGCTTCAGGGGTGACTGAAGCTTTCTTT

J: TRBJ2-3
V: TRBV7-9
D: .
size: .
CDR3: CASSPMGAPDTDTQYF
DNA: TGTGCCAGCAGCCCTATGGGAGCTCCAGACACAGATACGCAGTATTTT

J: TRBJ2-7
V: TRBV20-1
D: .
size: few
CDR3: CSAPRSTGNEQYF
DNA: TGCAGTGCCCCTCGATCTACAGGGAACGAGCAGTACTTC

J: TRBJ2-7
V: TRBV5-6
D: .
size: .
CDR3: CASSLGTGSRSYEQYF
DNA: TGTGCCAGCAGCTTGGGAACCGGCTCCAGGTCCTACGAGCAGTACTTC

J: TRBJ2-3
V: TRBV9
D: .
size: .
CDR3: CASSVLRSSTDTQYF
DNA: TGTGCCAGCAGCGTCCTTCGATCTAGCACAGATACGCAGTATTTT

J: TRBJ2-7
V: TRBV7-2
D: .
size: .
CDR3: CASSYDSLNYEQYF
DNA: TGTGCCAGCAGCTACGACAGTCTCAACTACGAGCAGTACTTC

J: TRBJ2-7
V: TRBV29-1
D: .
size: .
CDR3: CSVAAIEEQYF
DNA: TGCAGCGTTGCTGCTATTGAAGAGCAGTACTTC

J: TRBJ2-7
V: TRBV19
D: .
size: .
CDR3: CASSIDPGGSHPYEQYF
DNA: TGTGCCAGTAGTATAGATCCTGGAGGCAGCCATCCCTACGAGCAGTACTTC

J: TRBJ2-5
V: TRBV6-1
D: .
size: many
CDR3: CASSNSSPGTQYF
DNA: TGTGCCAGCAGCAATTCCTCCCCAGGGACCCAGTACTTC

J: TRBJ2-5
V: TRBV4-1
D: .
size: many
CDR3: CASSQEWDQETQYF
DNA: TGCGCCAGCAGCCAAGAATGGGATCAAGAGACCCAGTACTTC

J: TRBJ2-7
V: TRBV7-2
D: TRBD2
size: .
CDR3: CASSPRASSGGEQYF
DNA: TGTGCCAGCAGCCCCAGGGCGTCTAGCGGAGGCGAGCAGTACTTC

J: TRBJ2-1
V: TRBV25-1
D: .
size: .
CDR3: CASSHSGPAGNEQFF
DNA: TGTGCCAGCAGCCATTCCGGGCCAGCGGGCAATGAGCAGTTCTTC

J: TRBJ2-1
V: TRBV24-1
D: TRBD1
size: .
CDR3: CASSQGARNEQFF
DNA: TGTGCCAGCTCACAGGGGGCAAGGAATGAGCAGTTCTTC

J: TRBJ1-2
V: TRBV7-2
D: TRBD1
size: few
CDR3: CASSSRGRGFYGYTF
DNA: TGTGCCAGCAGCTCGCGGGGCAGGGGGTTTTATGGCTACACCTTC

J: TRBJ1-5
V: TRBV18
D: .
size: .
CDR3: CASGGNGNQPQHF
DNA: TGTGCCAGCGGAGGGAACGGGAATCAGCCCCAGCATTTT

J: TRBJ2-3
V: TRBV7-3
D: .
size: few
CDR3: CASSSPMGEVTDTQYF
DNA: TGTGCCAGCAGCTCCCCAATGGGCGAAGTCACAGATACGCAGTATTTT

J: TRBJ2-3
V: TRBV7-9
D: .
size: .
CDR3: CASSLALRPDTQYF
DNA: TGTGCCAGCAGCTTGGCTCTCCGCCCAGATACGCAGTATTTT

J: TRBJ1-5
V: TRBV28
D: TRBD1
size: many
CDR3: CASSLADDRVGNQPQHF
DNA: TGTGCCAGCAGTCTTGCGGACGACAGGGTGGGGAATCAGCCCCAGCATTTT

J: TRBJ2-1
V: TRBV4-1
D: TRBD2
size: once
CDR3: CASSQGESGDEQFF
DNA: TGCGCCAGCAGCCAAGGCGAAAGCGGGGATGAGCAGTTCTTC

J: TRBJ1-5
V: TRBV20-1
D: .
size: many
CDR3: CSALTGQGLQNQPQHF
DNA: TGCAGTGCTTTGACCGGCCAGGGACTTCAAAATCAGCCCCAGCATTTT

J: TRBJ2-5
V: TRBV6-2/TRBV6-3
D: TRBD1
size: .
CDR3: CASSIGQGRGSQETQYF
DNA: TGTGCCAGCAGCATCGGACAGGGAAGGGGGAGCCAAGAGACCCAGTACTTC

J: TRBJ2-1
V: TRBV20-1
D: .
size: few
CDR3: CSASLVRAYNEQFF
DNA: TGCAGTGCTAGTCTCGTCAGGGCCTACAATGAGCAGTTCTTC

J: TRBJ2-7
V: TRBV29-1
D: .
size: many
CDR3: CSVVGRGYEQYF
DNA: TGCAGCGTTGTTGGCAGGGGCTACGAGCAGTACTTC

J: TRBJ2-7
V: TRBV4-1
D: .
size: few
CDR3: CASSHLSQDYYEQYF
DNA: TGCGCCAGCAGCCACCTTAGTCAGGACTACTACGAGCAGTACTTC

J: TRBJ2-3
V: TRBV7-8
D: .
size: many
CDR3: CASSLARQYTDTQYF
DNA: TGTGCCAGCAGCTTAGCCCGTCAGTACACAGATACGCAGTATTTT

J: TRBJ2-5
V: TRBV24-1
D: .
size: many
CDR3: CATSDSGVETQYF
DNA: TGTGCCACCAGTGATTCAGGGGTAGAGACCCAGTACTTC

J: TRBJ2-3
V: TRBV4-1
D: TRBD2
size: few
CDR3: CASSQEDLAGGDTQYF
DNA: TGCGCCAGCAGTCAAGAAGACCTAGCGGGAGGGGATACGCAGTATTTT